These 18 T cell receptor beta chains share one sample of origin, sequenced in a study of blood T cell repertoires in COVID-19. TCRdb keeps only in-frame clones here, not all; method: immunoSEQ multiplex PCR. The sample consists of a few hundred thousand clones, approximately 83% of them appearing once. What was sequenced was PBMCs or T cells enriched from blood (not recorded which). The receptors were gathered from a young man who had recovered from COVID-19.

In its sample, this clone was seen once. V gene TRBV11-2 combines with J gene TRBJ1-6; D ambiguous. This CDR3 comprises 15 residues. Trimming shortened V by 5 bases and J by 9 bases, and 17 bases separated the two germline ends. Germline V gene lookup returns CDR1 SGHAT and CDR2 FQNNGV. CDR3 coding DNA: TGTGCCAGCAGCCCGATAGAAATCGGTGGTTCACCCCTCCACTTT. This translates into CASSPIEIGGSPLHF. The full variable domain, completed using reference TRBV11-2 and TRBJ1-6, is EAGVAQSPRYKIIEKRQSVAFWCNPISGHATLYWYQQILGQGPKLLIQFQNNGVVDDSQLPKDRFSAERLKGVDSTLKIQPAKLEDSAVYLCASSPIEIGGSPLHFGNGTRLTVT.

The chain joins TRBV7-2 to TRBJ1-4; a possible D gene is TRBD1 (6 bases). V lost 5 bases, J lost 4 bases, and 14 bases lay in between. Germline lookup yields CDR1 SGHTA and CDR2 FQGNSA. The CDR3 is made up of 15 amino acids. The CDR3 coding sequence is TGTGCCAGCAGCCCCTGGACAGATAGTAATGAAAAACTGTTTTTT. Translated: CASSPWTDSNEKLFF.

The chain joins TRBV19 to TRBJ2-3; 10 bases line up with TRBD2. Germline CDR1 LNHDA, CDR2 SQIVND (reference sequence). J was trimmed by 6 bases and V by 6 bases; bases with no gene match: 12. The CDR3 sequence is 16 residues long. In nucleotides, the CDR3 is TGTGCCAGTAGGCCCCTAGCGGGGGAGGGGTGGGATACGCAGTATTTT. This encodes CASRPLAGEGWDTQYF.

This chain links TRBV9 with TRBJ1-1, with a weak D call TRBD1 (5 bases). Germline V gene lookup returns CDR1 SGDLS and CDR2 YYNGEE. The CDR3 runs to 13 residues. Trimming shortened V by 6 bases and J by 6 bases, and 15 bases separated the two germline ends. The CDR3 DNA is TGTGCCAGCAACAAAATCTCAGGGTCTGAAGCTTTCTTT. Translation gives CASNKISGSEAFF. The complete variable domain, with remaining parts taken from reference TRBV9 and TRBJ1-1, reads DSGVTQTPKHLITATGQRVTLRCSPRSGDLSVYWYQQSLDQGLQFLIQYYNGEERAKGNILERFSAQQFPDLHSELNLSSLELGDSALYFCASNKISGSEAFFGQGTRLTVV.

This sequence joins TRBV6-5 and TRBJ1-3; D not certain. CDR3 length: 13 amino acids. Germline lookup yields CDR1 MNHEY and CDR2 SVGAGI. V was pared by 4 bases and J by 5 bases, with 9 bases between. The CDR3 coding sequence is TGTGCCAGCAGTTTCGGTCTTCGAAACACCATATATTTT. It translates to CASSFGLRNTIYF.

The V call is TRBV4-2, the J call TRBJ1-5, with D hard to call. There are 15 residues in the CDR3. Germline V gene sequence: CDR1 LGHNA, CDR2 YNFKEQ. Trimming stripped 0 bases from V and 7 bases from J, with 13 bases between. CDR3 loop: CASSQDETNFQPQHF. CDR3 DNA: TGTGCCAGCAGCCAAGATGAGACAAACTTCCAGCCCCAGCATTTT.

The V call is TRBV7-9, the J call TRBJ1-1; D perhaps matches TRBD1 (6 bases). The length of the CDR3 is 15 residues. Germline CDR1 SEHNR, CDR2 FQNEAQ (reference sequence). Deletions cut 4 bases from V and 4 bases from J, with 16 bases between. Here the CDR3 DNA reads TGTGCCAGCAGCTCGCCGACAGGACTCCGCACTGAAGCTTTCTTT. It encodes CASSSPTGLRTEAFF.

The V call is TRBV6-6, the J call TRBJ2-1, with 9 bases lining up with TRBD2. The CDR3 loop spans 15 amino acids. Germline V CDR1 and CDR2: MNHNY, SVGAGI (reference sequence). V trimming: 5 bases; J trimming: 10 bases; junction bases outside the gene matches: 12. In DNA form, the CDR3 reads TGTGCCAGCAGTCCCGGCGGGGGGGCTTTAGGAGAGCAGTTCTTC. Translated, it gives CASSPGGGALGEQFF.

V is TRBV29-1 and J is TRBJ1-2, with D possibly being TRBD1 (5 bases). V lost 3 bases and J lost 2, with 10 bases in between. From germline, CDR1 is SQVTM and CDR2 ANQGSEA. The CDR3 extends over 13 amino acids. The CDR3 region has the DNA TGCAGCGTTGAGGCAGGGAGGAACTATGGCTACACCTTC. Protein sequence: CSVEAGRNYGYTF.

This sequence joins TRBV30 and TRBJ1-6; D remains ambiguous. Germline values: CDR1 GTSNPN, CDR2 SVGIG (reference sequence). This CDR3 spans 15 amino acids. V gave up 1 base and J gave up 5 bases, with 12 bases separating them. CDR3 amino acids: CAWSAQQIDNSPLHF. In DNA, the CDR3 is TGTGCCTGGAGTGCGCAACAAATCGATAATTCACCCCTCCACTTT.

This chain joins TRBV7-6 and TRBJ1-3; the match to TRBD1 covers 12 bases. Trimming took 5 bases from V and 2 from J; bases not matched to a gene: 1. The germline CDR1 and CDR2 sequences are SGHVS and FNYEAQ. The CDR3 sequence is 15 residues long. CDR3 amino acids: CASSRDRGPGNTIYF. The CDR3 DNA reads as TGTGCCAGCAGCCGGGACAGGGGGCCTGGAAACACCATATATTTT.

The V gene is TRBV6-4, the J gene TRBJ2-1; no definite D call. The V gene's germline CDR1 is MRHNA and CDR2 SNTAGT. The CDR3 totals 13 residues. The V end was cut by 4 bases, the J end by 9 bases, with 13 bases between. CDR3 sequence (DNA): TGTGCCAGCAGTGCGGTTGAGATTGGTGAGCAGTTCTTC. Its protein product is CASSAVEIGEQFF.

Details on this clone: Within the sample, other DNA sequences also encode this same CDR3. This chain uses TRBV7-9 with TRBJ1-1; perhaps TRBD1 as D (6 bases). CDR1 SEHNR and CDR2 FQNEAQ come from the germline V gene (reference sequence). CDR3 length equals 14 residues. Trimming left V 2 bases short and J 2 bases short, with 9 bases between. CDR3 DNA: TGTGCCAGCAGCTTAAGGACAGCAAACACTGAAGCTTTCTTT. Translating it yields CASSLRTANTEAFF.

V is TRBV11-2 and J is TRBJ2-2; the D gene is possibly TRBD2 (6 bases). Between the trimmed V and J ends, which lost 3 bases and 0 bases, there was a span of 8 bases. The CDR3 runs to 15 residues. Germline assignment: CDR1 SGHAT and CDR2 FQNNGV. CDR3 amino acids: CASSLAGTNTGELFF. CDR3 in DNA: TGTGCCAGCAGCTTGGCGGGAACGAACACCGGGGAGCTGTTTTTT.

The rearrangement uses TRBV2 and TRBJ1-5, with 7 bases lining up with TRBD1. Germline V gene sequence: CDR1 SNHLY, CDR2 FYNNEI. V gave up 7 bases and J gave up 5 bases; unmatched junction bases: 2. This CDR3 has 12 amino acids. The CDR3 DNA sequence: TGTGCCAGCACCCAGGGGGATCAGCCCCAGCATTTT. This translates into CASTQGDQPQHF.

The genes are TRBV6-1 and TRBJ1-3, with 7 positions matching TRBD1. V shed 2 bases and J 3 bases; nucleotides not matched to a gene: 4. Germline values: CDR1 MNHNS, CDR2 SASEGT. The CDR3 runs to 15 residues. The DNA for the CDR3 is TGTGCCAGCAGTGAATGGACAGGCGATGGAAACACCATATATTTT. It encodes CASSEWTGDGNTIYF.

The rearrangement links TRBV7-8 to TRBJ2-1; 8 bases line up with TRBD2. CDR1 and CDR2 from the germline V gene are SGHVS and FQNEAQ. CDR3 size: 13 residues. J gave up 8 bases and V 5 bases, and 5 bases lay outside the gene matches. In DNA, the CDR3 is TGTGCCAGCAGCCGCGGGGGGCTGTATGAGCAGTTCTTC. It specifies CASSRGGLYEQFF. Using reference TRBV7-8 and TRBJ2-1 for the parts outside the CDR3, the full variable domain is GAGVSQSPRYKVAKRGQDVALRCDPISGHVSLFWYQQALGQGPEFLTYFQNEAQLDKSGLPSDRFFAERPEGSVSTLKIQRTQQEDSAVYLCASSRGGLYEQFFGPGTRLTVL.

The rearrangement uses TRBV7-2 and TRBJ1-2, with D unresolved. Trimming removed 1 base from V and 8 bases from J, with 14 bases in between. CDR3 length: 14 amino acids. CDR1 is SGHTA and CDR2 is FQGNSA in the germline V gene. CDR3: CASSLGGLASGYTF. DNA for the CDR3: TGTGCCAGCAGCTTAGGGGGTCTAGCCTCCGGCTACACCTTC.